This TCR beta chain stems from a study of T cell repertoires in cytomegalovirus infection. TCRdb used MiXCR to reprocess the reads, holding one entry per CDR3 protein. The sample records around 250,000 distinct CDR3 sequences, 17% being singletons. Many counts were recorded for this clonotype. Looked up from germline, CDR1 is MNHEY and CDR2 is SMNVEV (reference sequence). The CDR3 sequence is 15 residues long. V was shortened by 7 bases and J by 7 bases, with 17 bases between the two germline ends. The sequence was obtained from a human donor in good health (CMV status not recorded). Some clones in this sample may be carry-over from other donors' samples. Sequenced material: CD8+ T cells from PBMCs. The V and J genes are TRBV27 and TRBJ1-6; possibly TRBD1 for D (5 bases). CDR3 sequence reads: CASILPQGSNSPLHF. In DNA, the CDR3 is TGTGCCAGCATATTACCGCAGGGCTCCAATTCACCCCTCCACTTT.